This record covers a single T cell receptor (beta chain). Its antigen has not been determined. No base quality information exists; no much larger clone differs at one position. From the cysteine up to the phenylalanine, the CDR3 has a length of 15 residues. CDR3 DNA is the only sequence kept; it has 45 bases, read in frame from the first base. The germline V gene specifies SGHTA as CDR1 and FQGNSA as CDR2. V and J are trimmed by 3 bases and 2 bases, and the gene matches miss 3 bases of the junction. The data were taken from a study of OX40 agonist ivuxolimab in advanced cancers. General notes on the study: Ivuxolimab was an agonistic, fully human IgG2 monoclonal antibody directed against OX40 (CD134), a costimulatory receptor. Intravenous ivuxolimab was administered to patients every 2 weeks at six dose levels: 0.01, 0.1, 0.3, 1.5, 3 and 10 mg/kg. Among the approximately 50 dose-escalation patients, around 20 had hepatocellular carcinoma, 15 or so melanoma, 9 renal cell carcinoma and 9 head and neck cancer. The dose-escalation cohort was around 84% male with a mean age of roughly 60 years, ranging from roughly 20 to 80. Prior anti-PD-1, anti-PD-L1 or anti-CTLA-4 therapy was permitted, and about 40% of dose-escalation patients had received checkpoint inhibitors. Three dose-escalation patients achieved partial responses, one with hepatocellular carcinoma and two with cutaneous melanoma. Peripheral TCRbeta sequencing aimed to test whether ivuxolimab altered TCR sequence diversity and caused clonal T-cell expansion. The monotherapy dose-escalation portion (N of about 49 patients) of the phase I ivuxolimab trial is reported in the paper. The paper's findings and limits, for the study overall: Partial responders in the 0.1-3.0 mg/kg groups had among the lowest normalized peripheral clonal expansion, especially among CD8+ T cells. Which antigens the clonally expanded peripheral T cells were specific for was not determined. Clonal expansion of both CD4+ and CD8+ blood T cells was observed from baseline to week 6 at doses 0.1 to 3.0 mg/kg. Low levels of normalized T-cell clonal expansion were also seen in some patients who did not respond. On average, CD8+ T cells showed more expanded clones than CD4+ T cells after ivuxolimab.

Patients with autoimmune disease history or receiving systemic immunosuppression were excluded from the trial. Peripheral blood for TCR sequencing was collected from all dose cohorts at baseline, on cycle 4 day 1, and on cycle 7 day 1. Samples came from an open-label, multicenter, first-in-human phase I dose-escalation trial of ivuxolimab. The trial enrolled adults with locally advanced or metastatic head and neck squamous cell, hepatocellular, melanoma or renal cell carcinoma. CD4+ and CD8+ T cells were sorted separately from peripheral blood before TCR sequencing. To sequence the TCRbeta CDR3 region, genomic DNA was isolated from the sorted cells. TCRbeta CDR3 regions were sequenced using the immunoSEQ Assay. TCRdb holds this immuneACCESS table with in-frame rearrangements only. Some clones are missing; in checked studies, unresolved V genes explain under half, and the rest has no known cause. The sample records over 100,000 clones, roughly 95% of which are singletons. The leading ten clones occupy around 0.15% of the sample.

This receptor was obtained from an adult with an advanced solid tumor such as melanoma, head and neck, liver or kidney cancer. The input for sequencing was CD4+ or CD8+ T cells sorted from blood, taken in a trial of the OX40 agonist ivuxolimab. The chain is assembled from TRBV7-2 and TRBJ2-1; 8 bases in the middle match TRBD2. The nucleotide sequence is given as TGTGCCAGCAGCTTCACTAGCGGAGCCTACAATGAGCAGTTCTTC. This translates into CASSFTSGAYNEQFF.